This T cell receptor beta chain is drawn from a study of shared clonotypes between healthy human individuals. TCRdb keeps only in-frame clones here, not all; method: immunoSEQ multiplex PCR. This sample has around 2,000,000 clones, with 85% to 95% found just once. There are 15 residues in the CDR3. The germline V gene encodes CDR1 KGHSH and CDR2 LQKENI. V shed 3 bases and J shed 8 bases, with 16 bases lying between them. The rearrangement uses TRBV18 and TRBJ2-2, with a weak D call TRBD2 (6 bases). The source material was naive CD4+ T cells sorted from blood. Sample subset: CD45RA+ positively selected. The sequence was obtained from a man between 18 and 29 years old in good health. CDR3 bases: TGTGCCAGCTCACCGGGACTTACGGATAGGGGGGAGCTGTTTTTT. Its protein is CASSPGLTDRGELFF.